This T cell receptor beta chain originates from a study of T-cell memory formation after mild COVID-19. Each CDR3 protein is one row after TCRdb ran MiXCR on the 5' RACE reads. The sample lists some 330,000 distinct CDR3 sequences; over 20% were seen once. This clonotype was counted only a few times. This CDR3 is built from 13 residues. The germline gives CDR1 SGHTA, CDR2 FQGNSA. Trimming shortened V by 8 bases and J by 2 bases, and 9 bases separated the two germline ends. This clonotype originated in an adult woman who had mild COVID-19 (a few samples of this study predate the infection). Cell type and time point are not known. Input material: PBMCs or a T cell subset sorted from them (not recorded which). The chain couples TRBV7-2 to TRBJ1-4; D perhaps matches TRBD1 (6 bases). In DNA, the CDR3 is TGTGCCAGCCGTACAGGGACTAATGAAAAACTGTTTTTT. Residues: CASRTGTNEKLFF.